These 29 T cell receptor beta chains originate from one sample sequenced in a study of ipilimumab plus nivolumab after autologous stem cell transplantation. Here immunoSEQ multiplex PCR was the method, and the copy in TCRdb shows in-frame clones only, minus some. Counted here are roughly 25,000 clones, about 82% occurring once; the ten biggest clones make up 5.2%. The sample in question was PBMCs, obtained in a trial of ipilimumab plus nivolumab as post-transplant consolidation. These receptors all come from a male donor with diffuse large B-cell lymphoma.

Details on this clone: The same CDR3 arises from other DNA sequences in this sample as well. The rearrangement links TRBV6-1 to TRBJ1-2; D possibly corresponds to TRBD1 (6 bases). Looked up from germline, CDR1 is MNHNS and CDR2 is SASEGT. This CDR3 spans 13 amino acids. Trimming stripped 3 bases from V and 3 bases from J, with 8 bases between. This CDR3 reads CASSEWTDYGYTF. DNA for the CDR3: TGTGCCAGCAGTGAGTGGACAGACTATGGCTACACCTTC.

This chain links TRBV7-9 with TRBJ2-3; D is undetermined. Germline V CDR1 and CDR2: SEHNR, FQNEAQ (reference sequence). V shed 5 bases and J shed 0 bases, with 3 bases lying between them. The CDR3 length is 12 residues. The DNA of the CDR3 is TGTGCCAGCAGCCCTAGCACAGATACGCAGTATTTT. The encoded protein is CASSPSTDTQYF. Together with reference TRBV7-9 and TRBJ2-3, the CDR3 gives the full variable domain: DTGVSQNPRHKITKRGQNVTFRCDPISEHNRLYWYRQTLGQGPEFLTYFQNEAQLEKSRLLSDRFSAERPKGSFSTLEIQRTEQGDSAMYLCASSPSTDTQYFGPGTRLTVL.

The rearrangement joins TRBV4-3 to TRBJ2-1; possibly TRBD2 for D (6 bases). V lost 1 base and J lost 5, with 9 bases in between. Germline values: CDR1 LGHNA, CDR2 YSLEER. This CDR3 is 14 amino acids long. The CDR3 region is CASSQGGAHNEQFF. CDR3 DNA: TGCGCCAGCAGCCAAGGCGGGGCCCACAATGAGCAGTTCTTC.

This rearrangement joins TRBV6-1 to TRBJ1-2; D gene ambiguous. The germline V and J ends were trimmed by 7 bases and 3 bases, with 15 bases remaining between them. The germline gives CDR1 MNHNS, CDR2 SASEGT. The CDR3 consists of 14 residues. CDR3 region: CASKIGPADYGYTF. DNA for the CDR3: TGTGCCAGCAAAATAGGGCCCGCGGACTATGGCTACACCTTC.

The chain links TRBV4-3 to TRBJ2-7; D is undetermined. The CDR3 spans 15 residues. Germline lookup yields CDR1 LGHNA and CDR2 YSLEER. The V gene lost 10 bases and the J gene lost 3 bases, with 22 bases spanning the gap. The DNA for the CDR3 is TGCGCCACCACCTACGTGGGCAGGCGACACTACGAGCAGTACTTC. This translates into CATTYVGRRHYEQYF.

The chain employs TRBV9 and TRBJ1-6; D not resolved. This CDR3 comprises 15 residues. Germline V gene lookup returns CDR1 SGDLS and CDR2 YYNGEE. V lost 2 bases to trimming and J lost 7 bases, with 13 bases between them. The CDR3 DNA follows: TGTGCCAGCAGCGTTTCCCGGGATCAAAATTCACCCCTCCACTTT. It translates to CASSVSRDQNSPLHF.

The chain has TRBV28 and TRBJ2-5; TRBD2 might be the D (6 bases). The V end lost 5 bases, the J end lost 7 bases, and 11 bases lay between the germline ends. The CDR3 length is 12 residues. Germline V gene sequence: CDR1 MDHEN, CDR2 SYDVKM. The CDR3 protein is CASSGGIRTQYF. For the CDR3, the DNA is TGTGCCAGCAGTGGCGGGATTCGGACCCAGTACTTC.

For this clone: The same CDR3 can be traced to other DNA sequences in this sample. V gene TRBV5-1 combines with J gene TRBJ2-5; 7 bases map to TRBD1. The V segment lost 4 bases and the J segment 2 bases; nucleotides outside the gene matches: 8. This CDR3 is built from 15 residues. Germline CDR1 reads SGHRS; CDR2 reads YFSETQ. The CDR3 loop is CASSPDRVGQETQYF. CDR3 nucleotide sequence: TGCGCCAGCAGCCCAGACAGGGTTGGGCAAGAGACCCAGTACTTC. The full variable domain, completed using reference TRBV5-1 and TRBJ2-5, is KAGVTQTPRYLIKTRGQQVTLSCSPISGHRSVSWYQQTPGQGLQFLFEYFSETQRNKGNFPGRFSGRQFSNSRSEMNVSTLELGDSALYLCASSPDRVGQETQYFGPGTRLLVL.

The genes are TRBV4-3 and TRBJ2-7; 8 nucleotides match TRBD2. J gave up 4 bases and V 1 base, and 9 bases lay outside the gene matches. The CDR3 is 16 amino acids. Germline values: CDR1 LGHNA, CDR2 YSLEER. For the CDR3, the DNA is TGCGCCAGCAGCCAAGTAACGGGGGGGCTCAATTACGAGCAGTACTTC. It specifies CASSQVTGGLNYEQYF.

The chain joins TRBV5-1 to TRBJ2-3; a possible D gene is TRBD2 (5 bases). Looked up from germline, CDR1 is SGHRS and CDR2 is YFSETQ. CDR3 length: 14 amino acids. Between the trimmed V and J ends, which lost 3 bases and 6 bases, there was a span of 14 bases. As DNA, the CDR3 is TGCGCCAGCAGCTCTGGACTCCCCGTGGATACGCAGTATTTT. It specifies CASSSGLPVDTQYF.

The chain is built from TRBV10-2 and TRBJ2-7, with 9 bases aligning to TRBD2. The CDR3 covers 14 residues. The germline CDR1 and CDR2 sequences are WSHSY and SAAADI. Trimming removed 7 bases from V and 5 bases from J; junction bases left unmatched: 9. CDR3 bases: TGCGCCAGCAACACGGGACTAGCTATGAACGAGCAGTACTTC. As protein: CASNTGLAMNEQYF.

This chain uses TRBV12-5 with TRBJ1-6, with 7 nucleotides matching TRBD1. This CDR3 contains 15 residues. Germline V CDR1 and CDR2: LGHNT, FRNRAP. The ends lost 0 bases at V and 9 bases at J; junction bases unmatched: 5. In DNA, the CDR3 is TGTGCTAGTGGTTTGGTGACAGGGATTGCTTCACCCCTCCACTTT. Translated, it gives CASGLVTGIASPLHF.

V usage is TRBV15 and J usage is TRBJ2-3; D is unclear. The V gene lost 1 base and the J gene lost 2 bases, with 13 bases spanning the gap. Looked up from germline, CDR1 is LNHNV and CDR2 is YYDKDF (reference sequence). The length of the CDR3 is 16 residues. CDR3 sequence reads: CATSRGPQRLTDTQYF. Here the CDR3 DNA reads TGTGCCACCAGCAGAGGCCCCCAGCGTCTCACAGATACGCAGTATTTT.

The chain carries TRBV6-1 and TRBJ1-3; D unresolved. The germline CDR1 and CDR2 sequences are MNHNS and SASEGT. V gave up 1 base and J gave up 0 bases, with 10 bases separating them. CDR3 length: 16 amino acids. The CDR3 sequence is CASSEGRVASGNTIYF. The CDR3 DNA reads TGTGCCAGCAGTGAAGGGAGGGTCGCCTCTGGAAACACCATATATTTT.

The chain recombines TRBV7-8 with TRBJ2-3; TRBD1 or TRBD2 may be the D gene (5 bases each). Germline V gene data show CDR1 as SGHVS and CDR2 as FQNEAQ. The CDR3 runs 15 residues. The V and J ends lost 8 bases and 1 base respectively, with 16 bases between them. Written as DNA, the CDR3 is TGTGCCAGCCGGGACCGACCTTTGGGCACAGATACGCAGTATTTT. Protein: CASRDRPLGTDTQYF.

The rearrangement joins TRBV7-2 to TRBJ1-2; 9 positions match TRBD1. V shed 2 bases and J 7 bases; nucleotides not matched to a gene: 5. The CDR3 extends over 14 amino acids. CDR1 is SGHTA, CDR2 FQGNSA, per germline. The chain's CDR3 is CASSLRTGEGGYTF. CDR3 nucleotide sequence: TGTGCCAGCAGCTTACGGACAGGGGAGGGTGGCTACACCTTC.

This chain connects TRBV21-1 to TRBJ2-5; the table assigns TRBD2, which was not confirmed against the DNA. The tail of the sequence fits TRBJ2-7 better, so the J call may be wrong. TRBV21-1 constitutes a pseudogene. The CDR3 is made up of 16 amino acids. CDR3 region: CASSSYNGGRRDEQYF. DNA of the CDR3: TGTGCCAGCAGCTCATACAACGGTGGCCGGCGGGACGAGCAGTACTTC.

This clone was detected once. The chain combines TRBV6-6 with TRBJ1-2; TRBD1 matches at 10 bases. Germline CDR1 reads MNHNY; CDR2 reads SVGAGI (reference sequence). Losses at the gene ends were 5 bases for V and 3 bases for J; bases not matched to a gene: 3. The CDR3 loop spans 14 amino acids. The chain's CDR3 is CASSGQGGDYGYTF. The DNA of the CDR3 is TGTGCCAGCAGTGGACAGGGGGGGGACTATGGCTACACCTTC.

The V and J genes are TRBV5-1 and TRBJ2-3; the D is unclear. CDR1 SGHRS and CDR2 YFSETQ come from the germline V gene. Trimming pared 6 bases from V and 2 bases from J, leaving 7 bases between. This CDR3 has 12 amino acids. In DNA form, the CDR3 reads TGCGCCAGCACGTTCGACACAGATACGCAGTATTTT. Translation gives CASTFDTDTQYF.

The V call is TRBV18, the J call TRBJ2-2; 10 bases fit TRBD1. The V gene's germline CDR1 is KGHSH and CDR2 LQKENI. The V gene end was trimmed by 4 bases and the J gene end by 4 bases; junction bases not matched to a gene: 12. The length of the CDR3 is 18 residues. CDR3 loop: CASSLHMRDRGITGELFF. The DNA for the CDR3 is TGTGCCAGCTCACTCCACATGCGGGACAGGGGTATCACCGGGGAGCTGTTTTTT.

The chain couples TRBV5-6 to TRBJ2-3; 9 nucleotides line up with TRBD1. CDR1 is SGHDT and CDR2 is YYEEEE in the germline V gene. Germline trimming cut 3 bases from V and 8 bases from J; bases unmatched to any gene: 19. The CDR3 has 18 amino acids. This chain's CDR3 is CASSSLTPRDRVGGTQYF. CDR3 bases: TGTGCCAGCAGCTCCTTAACCCCCCGGGACAGGGTGGGAGGTACGCAGTATTTT.

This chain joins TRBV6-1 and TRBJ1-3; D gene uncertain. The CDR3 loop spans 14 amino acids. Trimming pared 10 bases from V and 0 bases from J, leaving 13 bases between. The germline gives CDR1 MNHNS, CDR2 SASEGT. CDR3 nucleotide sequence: TGTGCCATCCTCCGTATTGGCTCTGGAAACACCATATATTTT. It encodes CAILRIGSGNTIYF.

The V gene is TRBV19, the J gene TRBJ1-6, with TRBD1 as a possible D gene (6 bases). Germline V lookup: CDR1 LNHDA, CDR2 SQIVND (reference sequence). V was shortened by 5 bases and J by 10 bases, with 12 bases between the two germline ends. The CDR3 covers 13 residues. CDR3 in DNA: TGTGCCAGTAGTGTTACAGGGCCCTCACCCCTCCACTTT. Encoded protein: CASSVTGPSPLHF. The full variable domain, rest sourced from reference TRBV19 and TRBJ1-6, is DGGITQSPKYLFRKEGQNVTLSCEQNLNHDAMYWYRQDPGQGLRLIYYSQIVNDFQKGDIAEGYSVSREKKESFPLTVTSAQKNPTAFYLCASSVTGPSPLHFGNGTRLTVT.

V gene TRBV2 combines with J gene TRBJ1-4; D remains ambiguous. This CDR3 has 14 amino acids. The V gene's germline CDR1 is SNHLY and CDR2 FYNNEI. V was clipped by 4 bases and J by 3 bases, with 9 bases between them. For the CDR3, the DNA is TGTGCCAGCAGTGGGAACGTCGCTAATGAAAAACTGTTTTTT. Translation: CASSGNVANEKLFF.

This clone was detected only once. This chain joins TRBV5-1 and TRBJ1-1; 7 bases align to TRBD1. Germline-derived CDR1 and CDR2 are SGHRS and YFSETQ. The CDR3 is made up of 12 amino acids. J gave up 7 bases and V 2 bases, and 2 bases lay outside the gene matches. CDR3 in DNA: TGCGCCAGCAGCTTTTCAGGGGGTGAAGCTTTCTTT. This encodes CASSFSGGEAFF.

CDR3: CASSRRDRRNNEQFF. CDR3 sequence (DNA): TGTGCCAGCAGCCGCCGGGACAGGAGGAACAATGAGCAGTTCTTC. The chain is built from TRBV5-4 and TRBJ2-1; TRBD1 matches at 8 bases. CDR1 is SGHNT and CDR2 is YYREEE in the germline V gene (reference sequence). With V trimmed by 4 bases and J by 5 bases, 8 bases remained unmatched. This CDR3 is built from 15 residues.

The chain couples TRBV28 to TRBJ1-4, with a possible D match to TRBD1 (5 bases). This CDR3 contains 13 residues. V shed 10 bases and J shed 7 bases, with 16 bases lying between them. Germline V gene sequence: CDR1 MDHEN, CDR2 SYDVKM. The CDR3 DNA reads TGTGCCACCGGCGGACGGGGGGGTGAAAAACTGTTTTTT. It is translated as CATGGRGGEKLFF.

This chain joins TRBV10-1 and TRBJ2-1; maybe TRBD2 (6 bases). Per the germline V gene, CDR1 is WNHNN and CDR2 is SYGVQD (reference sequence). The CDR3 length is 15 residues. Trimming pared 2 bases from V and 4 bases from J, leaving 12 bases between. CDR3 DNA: TGCGCCAGCAGTGAGGGGCGGGGAACGTACAATGAGCAGTTCTTC. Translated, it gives CASSEGRGTYNEQFF.

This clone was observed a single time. CDR3 in amino acids: CASSEARGYNEQFF. In nucleotides, the CDR3 is TGTGCCAGCAGTGAAGCCAGGGGCTACAATGAGCAGTTCTTC. The chain uses TRBV2 and TRBJ2-1, with D possibly matching TRBD1 (6 bases). The CDR3 totals 14 residues. The V end was cut by 0 bases, the J end by 3 bases, with 6 bases between. The germline gives CDR1 SNHLY, CDR2 FYNNEI.